The 29 T cell receptor beta chains reported below all come from one sample, sequenced in a study of OX40 agonist ivuxolimab in advanced cancers. Profiled with immunoSEQ multiplex PCR; TCRdb holds only in-frame clones, not every one. The data contain some 100,000 clones, roughly four fifths of them singletons. The sample here was CD4+ or CD8+ T cells sorted from blood, taken in a trial of the OX40 agonist ivuxolimab. The receptor set was obtained from an adult with an advanced solid tumor such as melanoma, head and neck, liver or kidney cancer.

The genes are TRBV7-8 and TRBJ1-1; 11 bases agree with TRBD1. V lost 3 bases, J lost 0 bases, and 6 bases stayed unmatched. The germline CDR1 and CDR2 sequences are SGHVS and FQNEAQ. This CDR3 is built from 17 residues. The CDR3 reads CASSFRDRGSMNTEAFF. In nucleotides, the CDR3 is TGTGCCAGCAGCTTTCGGGACAGGGGGTCTATGAACACTGAAGCTTTCTTT.

V and J are TRBV7-6 and TRBJ1-1; the D gene is possibly TRBD1 (5 bases). The V end was cut by 5 bases, the J end by 4 bases, with 8 bases between. Germline CDR1 SGHVS, CDR2 FNYEAQ. The length of the CDR3 is 12 residues. The CDR3 nucleotides read TGTGCCAGCAGCGTAGACAGCACTGAAGCTTTCTTT. It codes for CASSVDSTEAFF.

The V call is TRBV10-2, the J call TRBJ1-2; TRBD1 aligns across 12 bases. Trimming removed 4 bases from V and 0 bases from J; junction bases left unmatched: 6. The CDR3 covers 17 residues. CDR1 WSHSY and CDR2 SAAADI come from the germline V gene. CDR3 DNA: TGCGCCAGCAGTGGTGGGACAGGGGGCTCAGCTAACTATGGCTACACCTTC. Translated: CASSGGTGGSANYGYTF.

This clone was observed once. The chain has TRBV6-1 and TRBJ1-1, with D hard to call. The V end was cut by 6 bases, the J end by 0 bases, with 14 bases between. Germline CDR1 MNHNS, CDR2 SASEGT. The CDR3 runs to 15 residues. CDR3 amino acids: CASSSFEGLNTEAFF. As DNA, the CDR3 is TGTGCCAGCAGCTCTTTCGAAGGGCTGAACACTGAAGCTTTCTTT.

The V call is TRBV9, the J call TRBJ2-5; TRBD2 aligns across 13 bases. CDR1 is SGDLS and CDR2 is YYNGEE in the germline V gene. The V segment lost 3 bases and the J segment 2 bases; nucleotides outside the gene matches: 22. The CDR3 runs 22 residues. CDR3 sequence (DNA): TGTGCCAGCAGCGAAAAGGGACTAGCGGGATTTTCCCAACGCCCAAAACAAGAGACCCAGTACTTC. It codes for CASSEKGLAGFSQRPKQETQYF.

This sequence joins TRBV7-2 and TRBJ1-1, with TRBD1 as a possible D gene (6 bases). The CDR3 spans 15 residues. V lost 5 bases and J lost 1, with 14 bases in between. Germline lookup yields CDR1 SGHTA and CDR2 FQGNSA. The CDR3 region has the DNA TGTGCCAGCAGCCCCACCCTGGACAGGAACACTGAAGCTTTCTTT. This translates into CASSPTLDRNTEAFF.

This sequence joins TRBV14 and TRBJ1-1; TRBD1 matches 7 bases. CDR3 length: 14 residues. V shed 4 bases, J shed 2 bases, and the junction held 4 bases outside the gene matches. CDR1 is SGHDN and CDR2 is FVKESK in the germline V gene. CDR3 in amino acids: CASSLQGLNTEAFF. The CDR3 DNA reads TGTGCCAGCAGCCTACAGGGGTTAAACACTGAAGCTTTCTTT.

V usage is TRBV11-2 and J usage is TRBJ2-1; D not resolved. The CDR3 is 13 amino acids. V was cut by 1 base and J by 4 bases, with 5 bases left in between. From germline, CDR1 is SGHAT and CDR2 FQNNGV. CDR3 nucleotides: TGTGCCAGCAGCTTAGGGGGTTACAATGAGCAGTTCTTC. Translation: CASSLGGYNEQFF.

This sequence joins TRBV4-2 and TRBJ2-1, with D maybe TRBD2 (6 bases). CDR1 is LGHNA, CDR2 YNFKEQ, per germline. V was shortened by 4 bases and J by 4 bases, with 17 bases between the two germline ends. The CDR3 extends over 16 amino acids. The CDR3 loop is CASSLTGTQLYNEQFF. In DNA, the CDR3 is TGTGCCAGCAGCCTGACCGGGACTCAGTTATACAATGAGCAGTTCTTC.

This clone was recorded a few times. This sequence joins TRBV5-1 and TRBJ1-4, with 10 positions matching TRBD1. The CDR3 length is 15 residues. The germline gives CDR1 SGHRS, CDR2 YFSETQ. The ends lost 2 bases at V and 6 bases at J; junction bases unmatched: 4. The CDR3 reads CASSFSGTGDEKLFF. In nucleotides, the CDR3 is TGCGCCAGCAGCTTCTCCGGGACAGGGGATGAAAAACTGTTTTTT.

This chain joins TRBV7-2 and TRBJ2-7; D ambiguous. CDR1 and CDR2 from the germline V gene are SGHTA and FQGNSA. V lost 1 base and J lost 3, with 10 bases in between. CDR3 size: 14 residues. CDR3 residues: CASSLVSTSYEQYF. CDR3 bases: TGTGCCAGCAGCTTAGTTTCTACCAGCTACGAGCAGTACTTC.

The chain joins TRBV5-1 to TRBJ2-3; the match to TRBD2 covers 9 bases. The CDR3 is made up of 16 amino acids. The germline CDR1 and CDR2 sequences are SGHRS and YFSETQ. V trimming: 2 bases; J trimming: 0 bases; junction bases outside the gene matches: 4. CDR3 in DNA: TGCGCCAGCAGCTTCCTGACTAGCGGTAGCACAGATACGCAGTATTTT. Protein sequence: CASSFLTSGSTDTQYF.

V usage is TRBV7-9 and J usage is TRBJ2-5; TRBD1 matches at 8 bases. Germline-derived CDR1 and CDR2 are SEHNR and FQNEAQ (reference sequence). The CDR3 has 15 amino acids. V dropped 5 bases and J dropped 11; count of bases not matched to a gene: 16. In nucleotides, the CDR3 is TGTGCCAGCAGCAGAGGAAGGCAGGGGGCTGGAGAGCAGTACTTC. This sequence encodes CASSRGRQGAGEQYF.

J is TRBJ1-1 and V is TRBV30; 7 bases match TRBD1. V lost 0 bases to trimming and J lost 4 bases; unmatched junction nucleotides: 14. Germline V gene data show CDR1 as GTSNPN and CDR2 as SVGIG (reference sequence). The CDR3 is made up of 17 amino acids. The DNA for the CDR3 is TGTGCCTGGAGTGTAGGGGGCAGCCTAAGGAGAGGCACTGAAGCTTTCTTT. Residues: CAWSVGGSLRRGTEAFF.

The chain recombines TRBV29-1 with TRBJ2-7, with TRBD1 identical over 10 bases. This CDR3 has 14 amino acids. V was pared by 7 bases and J by 1 base, with 7 bases of the junction left unmatched. Germline V CDR1 and CDR2: SQVTM, ANQGSEA. The CDR3 reads CSAGRDRGSYEQYF. DNA for the CDR3: TGCAGCGCTGGCCGGGACAGGGGATCCTACGAGCAGTACTTC.

V and J are TRBV5-1 and TRBJ2-2; D is perhaps TRBD2 (5 bases). Germline V gene sequence: CDR1 SGHRS, CDR2 YFSETQ. The V and J ends lost 4 bases and 6 bases respectively, with 13 bases between them. The CDR3 spans 14 residues. The DNA of the CDR3 is TGCGCCAGCAGCCCGACACTAGAAGCCGGGGAGCTGTTTTTT. The encoded protein is CASSPTLEAGELFF.

Points on this clone: At one end the junction does not follow the germline gene, possibly because of a read error. The chain links TRBV19 to TRBJ1-2, with D possibly matching TRBD1 (6 bases). CDR1 is LNHDA, CDR2 SQIVND, per germline (reference sequence). CDR3 length equals 11 residues. CDR3: CASSIRTATTF. The CDR3 DNA reads TGTGCCAGTAGTATACGGACAGCTACAACATTC.

This rearrangement joins TRBV2 to TRBJ1-1; D perhaps matches TRBD1 (5 bases). Germline CDR1 reads SNHLY; CDR2 reads FYNNEI. This CDR3 contains 16 residues. V lost 7 bases and J lost 2, with 20 bases in between. The CDR3 DNA reads TGTGCCAGCATGCTAACCTTGGCCAGGGAAAACACTGAAGCTTTCTTT. This codes for CASMLTLARENTEAFF. Looking up the rest from reference TRBV2 and TRBJ1-1 gives the full variable domain: EPEVTQTPSHQVTQMGQEVILRCVPISNHLYFYWYRQILGQKVEFLVSFYNNEISEKSEIFDDQFSVERPDGSNFTLKIRSTKLEDSAMYFCASMLTLARENTEAFFGQGTRLTVV.

This rearrangement joins TRBV12-5 to TRBJ2-7, with D uncertain. The CDR3 length is 13 residues. V gave up 4 bases and J gave up 1 base, with 8 bases separating them. From germline, CDR1 is LGHNT and CDR2 FRNRAP. The CDR3 nucleotides read TGTGCTAGTGGTTCTCCAGAGTCCTACGAGCAGTACTTC. Protein product: CASGSPESYEQYF.

The J gene is TRBJ2-1, the V gene TRBV6-6; 10 positions agree with TRBD2. Germline trimming cut 6 bases from V and 9 bases from J; bases unmatched to any gene: 8. CDR1 is MNHNY and CDR2 is SVGAGI in the germline V gene (reference sequence). The CDR3 sequence is 14 residues long. The CDR3 region has the DNA TGTGCCAGCAGCCTAGCGGGGGTAGGTAGTGAGCAGTTCTTC. Translating it yields CASSLAGVGSEQFF.

V and J are TRBV11-2 and TRBJ1-2; no clear D. Germline V gives CDR1 SGHAT, CDR2 FQNNGV. CDR3 length: 12 amino acids. V lost 5 bases, J lost 2 bases, and 6 bases lay in between. The CDR3: CASSTPNYGYTF. The CDR3 DNA reads TGTGCCAGCAGCACCCCAAACTATGGCTACACCTTC.

The rearrangement links TRBV4-3 to TRBJ1-5, with D unclear. Germline-derived CDR1 and CDR2 are LGHNA and YSLEER. This CDR3 is 13 amino acids long. Trimming stripped 4 bases from V and 11 bases from J, with 15 bases between. CDR3 residues: CASSPRWGQTQHF. CDR3 in DNA: TGCGCCAGCAGCCCGAGATGGGGTCAAACCCAGCATTTT.

The V gene is TRBV10-3, the J gene TRBJ1-2, with unresolved D. This CDR3 is built from 12 residues. Germline assignment: CDR1 ENHRY and CDR2 SYGVKD. Trimming stripped 10 bases from V and 2 bases from J, with 11 bases between. The CDR3: CATQDPNYGYTF. Written as DNA, the CDR3 is TGTGCCACCCAAGACCCCAACTATGGCTACACCTTC.

Details on this clone: One end of the junction does not line up with germline, which may come from a read error. CDR3 protein: CASSKTGAERYF. Written as DNA, the CDR3 is TGTGCCAGCTCAAAGACAGGTGCCGAGCGGTACTTC. The V and J genes are TRBV18 and TRBJ2-7; maybe TRBD1 (6 bases). Germline V gives CDR1 KGHSH, CDR2 LQKENI. This CDR3 spans 12 amino acids.

The V gene is TRBV4-2, the J gene TRBJ1-3, with no clear D. The CDR3 totals 12 residues. Germline values: CDR1 LGHNA, CDR2 YNFKEQ. Trimming shortened V by 11 bases and J by 3 bases, and 11 bases separated the two germline ends. The CDR3 loop reads CAASPSGNTIYF. The CDR3 coding sequence is TGTGCCGCCAGCCCAAGTGGAAACACCATATATTTT.

The DNA for the CDR3 is TGTGCCAGCAGTTACTCCCTCATGGGGGGCTACACCTTC. It codes for CASSYSLMGGYTF. The rearrangement uses TRBV6-5 and TRBJ1-2; D unresolved. Looked up from germline, CDR1 is MNHEY and CDR2 is SVGAGI. The CDR3 consists of 13 residues. Trimming left V 0 bases short and J 8 bases short, with 10 bases between.

The rearrangement links TRBV19 to TRBJ2-3, with 7 bases lining up with TRBD2. Germline CDR1 is LNHDA and CDR2 is SQIVND (reference sequence). The CDR3 sequence is 15 residues long. The J segment lost 0 bases and the V segment lost 4 bases, leaving 4 bases of the junction unmatched. The CDR3 is CASSTSGASTDTQYF. As DNA, the CDR3 is TGTGCCAGTAGTACGAGCGGGGCTAGCACAGATACGCAGTATTTT.

The chain recombines TRBV6-5 with TRBJ1-6; 8 nucleotides line up with TRBD1. Germline V gene sequence: CDR1 MNHEY, CDR2 SVGAGI. The CDR3 runs 15 residues. J was trimmed by 9 bases and V by 5 bases; bases with no gene match: 9. In DNA, the CDR3 is TGTGCCAGCAGTCGAGAGACAGGGGAAGGTTCACCCCTCCACTTT. Translated: CASSRETGEGSPLHF.

The J gene is TRBJ2-7, the V gene TRBV7-6, with a possible D match to TRBD1 (5 bases). The CDR3 length is 15 residues. Germline V gene lookup returns CDR1 SGHVS and CDR2 FNYEAQ. Trimming left V 5 bases short and J 3 bases short, with 17 bases between. CDR3 coding DNA: TGTGCCAGCAGCCAGGGTGCTAGTCTGAGCTACGAGCAGTACTTC. Its translation is CASSQGASLSYEQYF.